Ten or more counts support the clone carrying this T cell receptor (beta chain). The antigen is undetermined. TCRdb analysed the RT-PCR reads with MiXCR anew, one entry per CDR3 protein. This table holds around 790,000 distinct CDR3 sequences, around 20% found once. Germline CDR1 reads MGHRA; CDR2 reads YSYEKL. J gave up 10 bases and V 2 bases, and 10 bases lay outside the gene matches. This CDR3 comprises 14 residues. These data are taken from a study of response to subunit inactivated influenza vaccine. Whole-study findings and limits: Every seasonal influenza vaccination brings in few new T cells, the authors suggested.

The sequence derives from a man aged 45-60 years who received an inactivated influenza vaccine. Material: PBMCs from blood, obtained around 5 days after vaccination. This chain links TRBV4-1 with TRBJ1-2, with 7 bases identical to TRBD1. This CDR3 is CASSQSEWTGDYTF. As DNA, the CDR3 is TGCGCCAGCAGCCAATCAGAGTGGACAGGCGACTACACCTTC.